Below are 25 T cell receptor beta chains sequenced from a single sample in a study of blood T cell repertoires in COVID-19. Repertoires were generated with immunoSEQ multiplex PCR, while TCRdb's copy carries only in-frame clones and drops some. This table has about 260,000 clones, just under 90% appearing once. Specimen: PBMCs or T cells enriched from blood (not recorded which). The receptors shown here come from a woman aged 25 to 39 with acute COVID-19.

J is TRBJ2-3 and V is TRBV9; 7 bases map to TRBD2. The germline V gene has CDR1 SGDLS and CDR2 YYNGEE. The CDR3 is 15 residues long. After removal of 1 base from V and 1 base from J, the junction contained 3 bases not matched to a gene. This CDR3 is CASSVPGLGTDTQYF. The CDR3 DNA reads TGTGCCAGCAGCGTACCCGGACTAGGCACAGATACGCAGTATTTT.

V gene TRBV20-1 combines with J gene TRBJ2-7; maybe TRBD1 (6 bases). V lost 6 bases and J 6 bases, leaving 12 bases between the germline ends. The CDR3 consists of 11 residues. Germline V gene sequence: CDR1 DFQATT, CDR2 SNEGSKA (reference sequence). The CDR3 nucleotides read TGCAGTGCCCCGGACAGTGCCGAGCAGTACTTC. It encodes CSAPDSAEQYF.

This chain uses TRBV27 with TRBJ2-7, with D possibly TRBD2 on 5 matching bases. Germline-derived CDR1 and CDR2 are MNHEY and SMNVEV (reference sequence). The length of the CDR3 is 13 residues. Between the trimmed V and J ends, which lost 2 bases and 3 bases, there was a span of 8 bases. The CDR3 loop is CASSLGGVYEQYF. The CDR3 coding sequence is TGTGCCAGCAGTTTAGGAGGCGTCTACGAGCAGTACTTC.

This clone appeared a single time. The rearrangement joins TRBV29-1 to TRBJ2-3, with D perhaps TRBD2 (6 bases). The CDR3 is made up of 12 amino acids. Germline lookup yields CDR1 SQVTM and CDR2 ANQGSEA. Trimming removed 6 bases from V and 2 bases from J, with 9 bases in between. CDR3 sequence (DNA): TGCAGCGTCGGAGGGAACACAGATACGCAGTATTTT. Residues: CSVGGNTDTQYF.

V is TRBV11-1 and J is TRBJ2-3; D is undetermined. The CDR3 has 12 residues. Deletions cut 4 bases from V and 3 bases from J, with 5 bases between. Germline CDR1 is SGHAT and CDR2 is FQDESV (reference sequence). The CDR3 is CASSSVTDTQYF. The CDR3 coding sequence is TGTGCCAGCAGCTCAGTGACAGATACGCAGTATTTT.

V is TRBV4-2 and J is TRBJ1-2; 7 positions match TRBD1. Trimming removed 4 bases from V and 5 bases from J; junction bases left unmatched: 4. CDR3 length: 13 amino acids. Germline values: CDR1 LGHNA, CDR2 YNFKEQ. For the CDR3, the DNA is TGTGCCAGCAGCCGAGGGGACAGTTATGGCTACACCTTC. Its translation is CASSRGDSYGYTF.

This clone was recorded only once. The V and J genes are TRBV19 and TRBJ2-7, with 12 bases matching TRBD1. V shed 5 bases, J shed 4 bases, and the junction held 6 bases outside the gene matches. The CDR3 totals 15 residues. Germline V gene data show CDR1 as LNHDA and CDR2 as SQIVND (reference sequence). CDR3 in amino acids: CASSLGTGGLYEQYF. Written as DNA, the CDR3 is TGTGCCAGTAGTCTAGGGACAGGGGGCCTTTACGAGCAGTACTTC. Full variable domain (rest looked up from reference TRBV19 and TRBJ2-7): DGGITQSPKYLFRKEGQNVTLSCEQNLNHDAMYWYRQDPGQGLRLIYYSQIVNDFQKGDIAEGYSVSREKKESFPLTVTSAQKNPTAFYLCASSLGTGGLYEQYFGPGTRLTVT.

The DNA for the CDR3 is TGTGCCAGCAGTTACGACACACTGAATCAGCCCCAGCATTTT. It translates to CASSYDTLNQPQHF. The chain couples TRBV6-2 or TRBV6-3 to TRBJ1-5, with D unclear. V was shortened by 2 bases and J by 4 bases, with 9 bases between the two germline ends. CDR3 length: 14 residues. Germline lookup yields CDR1 MNHEY and CDR2 SVGEGT.

The rearrangement joins TRBV9 to TRBJ2-7; maybe TRBD2 (6 bases). Deletions cut 0 bases from V and 3 bases from J, with 16 bases between. The germline V gene has CDR1 SGDLS and CDR2 YYNGEE. The length of the CDR3 is 16 residues. The CDR3 spells CASSVGRTSRGYEQYF. CDR3 DNA: TGTGCCAGCAGCGTAGGTAGAACTAGCCGGGGCTACGAGCAGTACTTC.

The rearrangement joins TRBV19 to TRBJ1-5; D is unclear. In germline, CDR1 is LNHDA, CDR2 SQIVND (reference sequence). V lost 4 bases, J lost 1 base, and 14 bases lay in between. This CDR3 has 16 amino acids. The CDR3 is CASSTTSPGSNQPQHF. In DNA form, the CDR3 reads TGTGCCAGTAGTACAACCAGCCCGGGGAGCAATCAGCCCCAGCATTTT.

The V gene is TRBV5-1, the J gene TRBJ1-3; maybe TRBD1 (6 bases). The CDR3 contains 17 residues. Deletions cut 4 bases from V and 1 base from J, with 18 bases between. Germline CDR1 is SGHRS and CDR2 is YFSETQ. Here the CDR3 reads CASSTDGQPISGNTIYF. The CDR3 DNA sequence: TGCGCCAGCAGCACTGATGGACAGCCAATATCTGGAAACACCATATATTTT. The full variable domain, rest sourced from reference TRBV5-1 and TRBJ1-3, is KAGVTQTPRYLIKTRGQQVTLSCSPISGHRSVSWYQQTPGQGLQFLFEYFSETQRNKGNFPGRFSGRQFSNSRSEMNVSTLELGDSALYLCASSTDGQPISGNTIYFGEGSWLTVV.

CDR3 amino acids: CASSPAAKYGYTF. The CDR3 region has the DNA TGTGCCAGCAGCCCCGCAGCGAAATATGGCTACACCTTC. This sequence joins TRBV3-1 (or the pseudogene TRBV3-2) and TRBJ1-2; D gene unclear. V was pared by 4 bases and J by 5 bases, with 11 bases between. The CDR3 length is 13 residues. Germline CDR1 LGHDT, CDR2 YNNKEL (reference sequence).

The V and J genes are TRBV18 and TRBJ2-7, with D perhaps matching TRBD1 (5 bases). CDR3 length: 12 residues. In germline, CDR1 is KGHSH, CDR2 LQKENI. V was shortened by 2 bases and J by 6 bases, with 8 bases between the two germline ends. CDR3 in DNA: TGTGCCAGCTCACCAGAAGGGGCCGAGCAGTACTTC. It codes for CASSPEGAEQYF.

V and J are TRBV28 and TRBJ2-1, with 7 bases lining up with TRBD2. Per the germline V gene, CDR1 is MDHEN and CDR2 is SYDVKM. V gave up 6 bases and J gave up 7 bases; unmatched junction bases: 12. This CDR3 has 15 amino acids. Here the CDR3 reads CASSPPAGRENEQFF. CDR3 bases: TGTGCCAGCAGCCCCCCAGCGGGGAGGGAGAATGAGCAGTTCTTC.

The DNA of the CDR3 is TGTGCCAGCAGCCCGCGGACAGCGAACACCGGGGAGCTGTTTTTT. This encodes CASSPRTANTGELFF. V gene TRBV7-3 combines with J gene TRBJ2-2, with D tentatively TRBD1 (6 bases). CDR3 length: 15 residues. Per the germline V gene, CDR1 is SGHTA and CDR2 is FQGTGA. Trimming took 5 bases from V and 0 from J, leaving 10 bases between them. Based on the CDR3 plus reference TRBV7-3 and TRBJ2-2, the full variable domain is GAGVSQTPSNKVTEKGKYVELRCDPISGHTALYWYRQSLGQGPEFLIYFQGTGAADDSGLPNDRFFAVRPEGSVSTLKIQRTERGDSAVYLCASSPRTANTGELFFGEGSRLTVL.

This chain links TRBV11-2 with TRBJ2-3; tentative D call: TRBD2 (5 bases). Trimming left V 8 bases short and J 2 bases short, with 14 bases between. CDR1 SGHAT and CDR2 FQNNGV come from the germline V gene. CDR3 length: 14 residues. As DNA, the CDR3 is TGTGCCAGCTTGAGGGCGAAAACCACAGATACGCAGTATTTT. Translated, it gives CASLRAKTTDTQYF.

In its sample, this clone was seen once. The chain joins TRBV6-6 to TRBJ1-4; D may be TRBD1 (5 bases). Trimming shortened V by 5 bases and J by 0 bases, and 22 bases separated the two germline ends. CDR3 length: 19 amino acids. Looked up from germline, CDR1 is MNHNY and CDR2 is SVGAGI (reference sequence). The CDR3 bases are TGTGCCAGCAGTCCCCAGCCCGGGGGGGTTGGTGCAACTAATGAAAAACTGTTTTTT. Protein product: CASSPQPGGVGATNEKLFF.

The V and J genes are TRBV29-1 and TRBJ1-1, with a possible D match to TRBD1 (5 bases). CDR3 length: 13 residues. Deletions cut 3 bases from V and 1 base from J, with 9 bases between. CDR1 SQVTM and CDR2 ANQGSEA come from the germline V gene. CDR3: CSVDRQGNTEAFF. The CDR3 DNA reads as TGCAGCGTTGACCGTCAGGGGAACACTGAAGCTTTCTTT. Supplemented by reference TRBV29-1 and TRBJ1-1, the full variable domain reads SAVISQKPSRDICQRGTSLTIQCQVDSQVTMMFWYRQQPGQSLTLIATANQGSEATYESGFVIDKFPISRPNLTFSTLTVSNMSPEDSSIYLCSVDRQGNTEAFFGQGTRLTVV.

This clone was recorded only once. This rearrangement joins TRBV30 to TRBJ1-3; the D gene is possibly TRBD1 (6 bases). V was cut by 3 bases and J by 5 bases, with 17 bases left in between. CDR1 and CDR2 (germline): GTSNPN, SVGIG (reference sequence). The CDR3 loop spans 15 amino acids. CDR3 coding DNA: TGTGCCTGGAGCCCAGGGCGGGGGCAACGAAACACCATATATTTT. Its protein product is CAWSPGRGQRNTIYF.

The chain recombines TRBV5-5 with TRBJ2-1, with 11 positions matching TRBD2. The CDR3 spans 18 residues. V shed 5 bases, J shed 0 bases, and the junction held 10 bases outside the gene matches. In germline, CDR1 is SGHKS, CDR2 YYEKEE (reference sequence). CDR3 sequence: CASRQGATSGDSYNEQFF. Here the CDR3 DNA reads TGTGCCAGCAGGCAGGGGGCGACTAGCGGGGACTCCTACAATGAGCAGTTCTTC.

This chain links TRBV19 with TRBJ1-2; D is perhaps TRBD1 (6 bases). V dropped 3 bases and J dropped 0 bases, with 8 bases sitting between them. The CDR3 runs 14 residues. Germline values: CDR1 LNHDA, CDR2 SQIVND (reference sequence). CDR3 DNA sequence: TGTGCCAGTAGTATGGGACACCCTAACTATGGCTACACCTTC. Translated, it gives CASSMGHPNYGYTF. Full variable domain (missing parts from reference TRBV19 and TRBJ1-2): DGGITQSPKYLFRKEGQNVTLSCEQNLNHDAMYWYRQDPGQGLRLIYYSQIVNDFQKGDIAEGYSVSREKKESFPLTVTSAQKNPTAFYLCASSMGHPNYGYTFGSGTRLTVV.

The chain joins TRBV24-1 to TRBJ2-7; D gene ambiguous. V was shortened by 0 bases and J by 3 bases, with 5 bases between the two germline ends. CDR1 KGHDR and CDR2 SFDVKD come from the germline V gene. The CDR3 length is 13 residues. Here the CDR3 DNA reads TGTGCCACCAGTGATTTGGCAGGCTACGAGCAGTACTTC. Translated: CATSDLAGYEQYF.

The V gene is TRBV28, the J gene TRBJ1-4, with TRBD1 matching 7 bases. V lost 5 bases, J lost 5 bases, and 11 bases stayed unmatched. CDR3 size: 16 residues. The germline V gene has CDR1 MDHEN and CDR2 SYDVKM. The CDR3 sequence: CASSAPQGGMNEKLFF. CDR3 bases: TGTGCCAGCAGTGCCCCCCAGGGGGGAATGAATGAAAAACTGTTTTTT.

The chain uses TRBV27 and TRBJ2-1; 8 bases align to TRBD2. This CDR3 contains 15 residues. Germline V lookup: CDR1 MNHEY, CDR2 SMNVEV (reference sequence). Trimming cost V 5 bases and J 0 bases; bases outside gene matches: 3. CDR3 coding DNA: TGTGCCAGCAGTCATGGACTAGCCTCCTACAATGAGCAGTTCTTC. Translated: CASSHGLASYNEQFF.

The chain recombines TRBV28 with TRBJ2-7; D remains unclear. The V and J ends lost 5 bases and 4 bases respectively, with 12 bases between them. In germline, CDR1 is MDHEN, CDR2 SYDVKM. The CDR3 extends over 13 amino acids. In DNA, the CDR3 is TGTGCCAGCAGTCCAACTGAGGCTTACGAGCAGTACTTC. Protein sequence: CASSPTEAYEQYF.